The entry that follows covers one TCR beta chain sequence. Its antigen has not been determined. Base qualities are not provided; no much larger clone lies one nucleotide away. Each donor gave one peripheral blood draw, about 100 mL on average, collected into heparinised tubes. A BD FACSAria II and a panel including CD45RO, CCR7, CD25, CD127, CD95 and CD27 were used to sort naive, central memory, regulatory and stem cell-like memory CD4+ T cells. Every sorted population had a purity above 95%. PBMCs were isolated immediately by Lymphoprep density gradient centrifugation and stained directly without culture. So that batch effects would be minimized, each experiment stained and sorted samples in pairs, pairing one healthy donor with one patient. The entire amount of isolated RNA was reverse transcribed using the High Capacity cDNA Reverse Transcription Kit, so the sequenced TCRB transcripts were expressed ones. Naive, central memory and regulatory T cell samples underwent deep immunoSEQ sequencing, averaging around 3.6 million total reads per sample. Sorted cells were lysed in RLT buffer and RNA was extracted with DNase-treated RNeasy Micro or Mini kits, depending on cell number. To prevent cross-contamination, every cell subset was processed on its own, while patient and healthy donor samples were processed together. Using the immunoSEQ multiplex PCR, TCRB sequences were amplified from cDNA into 87-bp fragments spanning the CDR3 region. Sequencing of the amplicons was performed on the Illumina HiSeq platform. The authors' analysis ran thus. Synthetic template baselines were used to correct PCR bias computationally, reads within Hamming distance 2 were collapsed, and singletons that could not be merged were discarded. Reads were aligned against IMGT to assign V, D and J genes, CDR3 length and insertions or deletions at six rearrangement sites. Within each subset, clonotype counts were normalized to sorted cell number, after which true diversity and Gini coefficients were computed with the tcR R package. The overlap coefficient, calculated on TCRB nucleotide sequences, was used to measure repertoire sharing. The source is immuneACCESS, and TCRdb retained only in-frame sequences with V and J called. Part of the clones is not carried over; for the studies checked, unresolved V genes explain less than half of this, and the remainder is unexplained. That table furnishes V, J and clone size, whereas the DNA furnished D and trimming. The sample table contains about 160,000 clones; only one count was recorded for 8.1% of them. 0.5% to 0.65% of the sample comes from the top ten.

The record originates from a study of beta chain features in type 1 diabetes (dated by TCRdb to the late 2010s). Describing the broader study: No differences in mean age, gender distribution, total cell number or subset yield were found between patients and healthy donors. A total of roughly 98,000,000 sorted cells were examined across all samples, and a strong correlation was observed between cell number per subset and RNA yield. The study compared the TCRB repertoires of sorted circulating CD4+ T cell subsets in recently diagnosed type 1 diabetes patients with those in matched healthy donors. Whereas all 30 or so donors provided naive and central memory subsets, regulatory and stem cell-like memory subsets were isolated from just 8 patients and about 8 healthy donors. What the research found in general, with its limitations: Patients with type 1 diabetes made fewer insertions and deleted more nucleotides at VDJ recombination sites, implying thymic rearrangement abnormalities. Because the HLA sub-analyses included only small numbers of individuals, any influence of HLA type on TCRB rearrangement was left unresolved. In all four CD4+ subsets, TCRB CDR3 length was moderately but significantly shorter in type 1 diabetes patients. Naive, central memory and regulatory TCRB repertoires appeared to be more similar among patients than among healthy donors. Because cDNA rather than genomic DNA was sequenced, highly expressing activated cells could have been over-represented, although no difference in activation and CD3 levels was found between groups. PCR might favor shorter templates, but patient and control samples were amplified and corrected together, so any skew would affect both groups equally.

The TCR comes from a man between 18 and 35 years old in good health. The sequencing input was central memory CD4+ T cells from blood.

The DNA reads TGTGCCAGCAGCAGACAGGGGGCCACAGATACGCAGTATTTT. Translated, this gives CASSRQGATDTQYF. This sequence uses TRBV7-2 and TRBJ2-3, and TRBD1 matches 10 of the central bases. The CDR3 measures 14 amino acids from cysteine to phenylalanine. Kept here is only the CDR3 DNA, which spans 42 bases and is read in frame from base 1. The CDR1 and CDR2 encoded by the germline V gene are SGHTA and FQGNSA. At the junction V is shortened by 5 bases and J by 2 bases; bases outside the gene matches: 1.